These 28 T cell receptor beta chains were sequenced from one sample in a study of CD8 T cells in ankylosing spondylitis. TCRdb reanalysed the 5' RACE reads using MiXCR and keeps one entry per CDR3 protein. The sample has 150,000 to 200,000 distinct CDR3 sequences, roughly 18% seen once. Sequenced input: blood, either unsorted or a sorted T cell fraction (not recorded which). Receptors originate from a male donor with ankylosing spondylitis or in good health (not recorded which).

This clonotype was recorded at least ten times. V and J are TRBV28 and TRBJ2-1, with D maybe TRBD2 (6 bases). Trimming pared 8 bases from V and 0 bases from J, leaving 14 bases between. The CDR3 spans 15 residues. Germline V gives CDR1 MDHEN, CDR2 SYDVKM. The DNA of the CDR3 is TGTGCCAGCCTGCGGGGAGGTGGCTCCTACAATGAGCAGTTCTTC. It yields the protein CASLRGGGSYNEQFF. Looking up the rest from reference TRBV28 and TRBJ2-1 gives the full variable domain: DVKVTQSSRYLVKRTGEKVFLECVQDMDHENMFWYRQDPGLGLRLIYFSYDVKMKEKGDIPEGYSVSREKKERFSLILESASTNQTSMYLCASLRGGGSYNEQFFGPGTRLTVL.

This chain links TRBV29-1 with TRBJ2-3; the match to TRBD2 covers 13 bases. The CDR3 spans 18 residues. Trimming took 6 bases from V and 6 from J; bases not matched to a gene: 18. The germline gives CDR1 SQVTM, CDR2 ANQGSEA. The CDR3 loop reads CSVEPLISTSGRSDTQYF. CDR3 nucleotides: TGCAGCGTAGAGCCTTTGATATCGACTAGCGGGAGGTCTGATACGCAGTATTTT.

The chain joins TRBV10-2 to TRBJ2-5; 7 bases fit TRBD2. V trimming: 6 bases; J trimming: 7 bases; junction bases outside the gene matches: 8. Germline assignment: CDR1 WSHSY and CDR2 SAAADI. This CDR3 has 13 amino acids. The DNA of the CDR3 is TGCGCCAGCAGGAAAACTAGCGCCGGGACCCAGTACTTC. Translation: CASRKTSAGTQYF.

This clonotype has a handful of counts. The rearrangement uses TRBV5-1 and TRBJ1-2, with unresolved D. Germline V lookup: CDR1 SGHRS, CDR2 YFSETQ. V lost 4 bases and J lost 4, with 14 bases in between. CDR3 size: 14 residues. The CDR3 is CASSPWSESYGYTF. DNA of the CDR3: TGCGCCAGCAGCCCCTGGTCGGAATCCTATGGCTACACCTTC. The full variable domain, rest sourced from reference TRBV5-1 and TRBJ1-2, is KAGVTQTPRYLIKTRGQQVTLSCSPISGHRSVSWYQQTPGQGLQFLFEYFSETQRNKGNFPGRFSGRQFSNSRSEMNVSTLELGDSALYLCASSPWSESYGYTFGSGTRLTVV.

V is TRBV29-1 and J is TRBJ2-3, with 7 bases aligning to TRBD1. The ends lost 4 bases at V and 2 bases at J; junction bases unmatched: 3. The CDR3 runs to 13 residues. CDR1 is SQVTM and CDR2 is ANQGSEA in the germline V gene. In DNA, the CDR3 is TGCAGCGTTGCGACAGGGCTCACAGATACGCAGTATTTT. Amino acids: CSVATGLTDTQYF.

The CDR3 sequence: CASSLWDRDSYNEQFF. In DNA, the CDR3 is TGTGCCAGCAGTTTATGGGACCGGGACAGCTACAATGAGCAGTTCTTC. The V and J genes are TRBV28 and TRBJ2-1, with 7 bases matching TRBD1. CDR3 size: 16 residues. Germline loops: CDR1 MDHEN, CDR2 SYDVKM. Unmatched junction bases numbered 5, after V lost 0 bases and J lost 3 bases.

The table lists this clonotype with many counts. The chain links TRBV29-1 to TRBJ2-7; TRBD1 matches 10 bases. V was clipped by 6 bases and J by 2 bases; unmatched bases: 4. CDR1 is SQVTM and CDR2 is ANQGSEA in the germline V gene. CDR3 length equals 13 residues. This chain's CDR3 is CSVVDRGAYEQYF. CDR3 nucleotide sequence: TGCAGCGTGGTGGACAGGGGGGCCTACGAGCAGTACTTC.

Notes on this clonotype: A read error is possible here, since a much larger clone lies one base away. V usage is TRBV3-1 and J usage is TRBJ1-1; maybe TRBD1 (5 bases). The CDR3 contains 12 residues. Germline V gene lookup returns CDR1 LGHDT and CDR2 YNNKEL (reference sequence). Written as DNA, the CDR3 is TGTACCAGCAGCCAGGTGCGGGGGAAGACTTTCTTT. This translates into CTSSQVRGKTFF.

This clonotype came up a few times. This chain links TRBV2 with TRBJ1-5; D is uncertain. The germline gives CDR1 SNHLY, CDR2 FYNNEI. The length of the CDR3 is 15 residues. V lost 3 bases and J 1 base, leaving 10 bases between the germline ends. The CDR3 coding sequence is TGTGCCAGCAGTGAGGCAGGCGGGAGCAATCAGCCCCAGCATTTT. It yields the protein CASSEAGGSNQPQHF.

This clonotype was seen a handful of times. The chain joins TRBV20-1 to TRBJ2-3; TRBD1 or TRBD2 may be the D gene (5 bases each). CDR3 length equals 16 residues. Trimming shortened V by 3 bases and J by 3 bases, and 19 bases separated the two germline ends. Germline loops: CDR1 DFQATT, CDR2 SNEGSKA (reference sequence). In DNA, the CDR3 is TGCAGTGCTAGCGCCGGGACCCTAGGACGAACAGATACGCAGTATTTT. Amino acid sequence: CSASAGTLGRTDTQYF.

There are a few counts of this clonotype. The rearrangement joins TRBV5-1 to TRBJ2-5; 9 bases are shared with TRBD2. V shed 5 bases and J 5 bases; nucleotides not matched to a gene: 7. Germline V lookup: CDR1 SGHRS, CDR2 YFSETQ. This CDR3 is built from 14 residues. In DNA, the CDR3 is TGCGCCAGCAGGGGACTAGCCTTTGTGGAGACCCAGTACTTC. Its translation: CASRGLAFVETQYF.

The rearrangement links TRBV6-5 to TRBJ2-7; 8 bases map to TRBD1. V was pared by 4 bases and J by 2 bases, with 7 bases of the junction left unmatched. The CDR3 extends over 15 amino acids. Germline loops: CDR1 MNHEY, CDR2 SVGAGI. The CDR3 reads CASSLSGTGPYEQYF. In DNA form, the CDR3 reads TGTGCCAGCAGTTTGAGTGGGACAGGCCCCTACGAGCAGTACTTC.

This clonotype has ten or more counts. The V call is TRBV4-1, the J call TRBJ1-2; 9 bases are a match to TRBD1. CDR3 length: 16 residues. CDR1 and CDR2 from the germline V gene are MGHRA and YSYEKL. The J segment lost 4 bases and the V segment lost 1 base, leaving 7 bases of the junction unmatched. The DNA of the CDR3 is TGCGCCAGCAGCCAAGCATCCGGGACAGGGACCTATGGCTACACCTTC. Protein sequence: CASSQASGTGTYGYTF.

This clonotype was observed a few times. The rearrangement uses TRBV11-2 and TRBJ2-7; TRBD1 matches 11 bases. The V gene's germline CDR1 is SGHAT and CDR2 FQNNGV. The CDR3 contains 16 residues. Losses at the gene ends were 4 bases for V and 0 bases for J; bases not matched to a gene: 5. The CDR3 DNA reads TGTGCCAGCAGCTCCCTGGACAGGGGGCTCTCCTACGAGCAGTACTTC. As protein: CASSSLDRGLSYEQYF.

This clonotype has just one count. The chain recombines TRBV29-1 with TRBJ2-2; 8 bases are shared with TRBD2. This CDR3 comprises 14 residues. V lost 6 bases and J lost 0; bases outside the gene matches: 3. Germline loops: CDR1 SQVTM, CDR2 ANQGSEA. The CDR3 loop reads CSVREGANTGELFF. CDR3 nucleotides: TGCAGCGTACGGGAGGGGGCGAACACCGGGGAGCTGTTTTTT.

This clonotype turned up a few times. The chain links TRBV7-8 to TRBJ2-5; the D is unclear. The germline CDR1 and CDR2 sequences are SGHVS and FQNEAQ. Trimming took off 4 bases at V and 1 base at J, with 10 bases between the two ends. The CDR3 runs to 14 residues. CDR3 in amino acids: CASSSLLLQETQYF. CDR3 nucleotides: TGTGCCAGCAGCTCACTTTTGCTCCAAGAGACCCAGTACTTC.

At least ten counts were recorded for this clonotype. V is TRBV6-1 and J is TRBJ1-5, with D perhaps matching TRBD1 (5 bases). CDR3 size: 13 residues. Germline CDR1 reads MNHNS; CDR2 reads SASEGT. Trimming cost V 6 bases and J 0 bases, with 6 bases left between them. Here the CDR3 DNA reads TGTGCCAGCAGGGGGGGTAGCAATCAGCCCCAGCATTTT. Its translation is CASRGGSNQPQHF.

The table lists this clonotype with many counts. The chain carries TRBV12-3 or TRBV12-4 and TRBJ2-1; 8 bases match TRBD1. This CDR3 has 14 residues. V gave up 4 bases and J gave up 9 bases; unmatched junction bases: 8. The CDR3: CASSSQGATGEQFF. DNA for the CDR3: TGTGCCAGCAGTTCGCAGGGGGCAACGGGTGAGCAGTTCTTC.

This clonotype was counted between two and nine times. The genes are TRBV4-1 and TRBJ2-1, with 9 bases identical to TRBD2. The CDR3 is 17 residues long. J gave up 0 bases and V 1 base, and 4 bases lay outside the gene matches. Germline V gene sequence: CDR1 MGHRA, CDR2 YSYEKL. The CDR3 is CASSQVGLASSYNEQFF. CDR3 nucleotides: TGCGCCAGCAGCCAAGTCGGACTAGCGTCCTCCTACAATGAGCAGTTCTTC.

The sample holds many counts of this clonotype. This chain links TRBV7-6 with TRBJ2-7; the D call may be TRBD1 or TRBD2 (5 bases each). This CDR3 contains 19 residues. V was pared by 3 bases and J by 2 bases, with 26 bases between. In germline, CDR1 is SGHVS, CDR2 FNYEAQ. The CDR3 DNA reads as TGTGCCAGCAGCTTGGAACCACCTCCTTGGGCAGGGACCCCCTACGAGCAGTACTTC. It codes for CASSLEPPPWAGTPYEQYF.

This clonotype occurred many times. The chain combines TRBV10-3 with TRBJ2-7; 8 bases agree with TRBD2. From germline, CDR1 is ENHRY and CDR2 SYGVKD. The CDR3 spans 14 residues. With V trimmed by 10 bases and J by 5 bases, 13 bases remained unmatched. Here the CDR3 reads CATKDIAGSDEQYF. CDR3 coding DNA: TGTGCCACGAAAGATATAGCGGGATCCGACGAGCAGTACTTC.

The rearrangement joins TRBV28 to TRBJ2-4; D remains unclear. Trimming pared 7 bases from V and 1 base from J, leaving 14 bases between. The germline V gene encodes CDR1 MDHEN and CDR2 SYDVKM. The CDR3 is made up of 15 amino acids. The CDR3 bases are TGTGCCAGCAAACCAGCAGCGCCGGCCAAAAACATTCAGTACTTC. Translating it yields CASKPAAPAKNIQYF.

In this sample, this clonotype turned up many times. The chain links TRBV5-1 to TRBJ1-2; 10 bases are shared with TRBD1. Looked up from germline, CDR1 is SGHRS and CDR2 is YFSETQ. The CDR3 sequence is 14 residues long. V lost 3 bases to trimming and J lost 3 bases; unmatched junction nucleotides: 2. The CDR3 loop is CASSSGTGDYGYTF. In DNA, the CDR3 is TGCGCCAGCAGCTCCGGGACAGGGGACTATGGCTACACCTTC. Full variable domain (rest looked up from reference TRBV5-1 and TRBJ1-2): KAGVTQTPRYLIKTRGQQVTLSCSPISGHRSVSWYQQTPGQGLQFLFEYFSETQRNKGNFPGRFSGRQFSNSRSEMNVSTLELGDSALYLCASSSGTGDYGYTFGSGTRLTVV.

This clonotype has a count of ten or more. CDR3 in amino acids: CASRAASYEQYF. In DNA form, the CDR3 reads TGTGCCAGCCGGGCAGCCTCCTACGAGCAGTACTTC. The rearrangement links TRBV3-1 to TRBJ2-7; D uncertain. V lost 8 bases and J 0 bases, leaving 8 bases between the germline ends. The CDR3 is made up of 12 amino acids. Germline V gives CDR1 LGHDT, CDR2 YNNKEL (reference sequence).

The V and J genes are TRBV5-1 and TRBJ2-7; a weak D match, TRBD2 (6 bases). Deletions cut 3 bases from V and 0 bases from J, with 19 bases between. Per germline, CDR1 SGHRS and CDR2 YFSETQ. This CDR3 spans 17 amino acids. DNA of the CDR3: TGCGCCAGCAGCTGGGGGGACGTTCGGGACTTCTCCTACGAGCAGTACTTC. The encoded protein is CASSWGDVRDFSYEQYF.

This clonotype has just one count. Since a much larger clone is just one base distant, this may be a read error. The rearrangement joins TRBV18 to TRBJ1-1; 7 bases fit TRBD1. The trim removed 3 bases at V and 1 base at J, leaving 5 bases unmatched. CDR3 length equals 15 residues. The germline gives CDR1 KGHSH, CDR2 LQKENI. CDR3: CASSPGQAANTEAFF. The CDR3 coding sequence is TGTGCCAGCTCACCCGGACAGGCGGCGAACACTGAAGCTTTCTTT.

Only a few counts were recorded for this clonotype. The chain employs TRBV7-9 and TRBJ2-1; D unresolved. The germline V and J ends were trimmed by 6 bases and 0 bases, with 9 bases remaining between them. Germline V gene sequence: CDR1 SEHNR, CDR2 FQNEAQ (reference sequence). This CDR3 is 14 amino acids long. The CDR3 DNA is TGTGCCAGCAGTCAGTCGGCCTCCTACAATGAGCAGTTCTTC. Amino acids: CASSQSASYNEQFF.

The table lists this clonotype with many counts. The CDR3 is CSAGTFSNQPQHF. DNA for the CDR3: TGCAGTGCGGGGACGTTTAGCAATCAGCCCCAGCATTTT. The chain employs TRBV20-1 and TRBJ1-5, with a tentative D call TRBD1 (5 bases). Germline values: CDR1 DFQATT, CDR2 SNEGSKA (reference sequence). The CDR3 has 13 amino acids. Trimming removed 6 bases at V and 0 bases at J, with 9 bases between.